A single sample gave rise to the 24 T cell receptor beta chains below, sequenced in a study of metastatic and nonmetastatic thyroid tumors. With MiXCR, TCRdb reprocessed the PCR reads. This table has tens of thousands of clones, about 13% appearing once. All patients reached thyroid surgery having received no treatment beforehand. The sample was blood. These receptors all come from a female donor with papillary thyroid cancer or a benign thyroid nodule (not recorded which). Some clones in this sample may be carry-over from other donors' samples.

A note on this clone: Given the absence of the conserved phenylalanine or tryptophan at the CDR3 end, a read error is likely. The CDR3 sequence is CASMTLSPETQYS. As DNA, the CDR3 is TGTGCCAGCATGACCCTCAGCCCCGAGACCCAGTACTCC. The V and J genes are TRBV6-1 and TRBJ2-5; D uncertain. The CDR3 is made up of 13 amino acids. Per the germline V gene, CDR1 is MNHNS and CDR2 is SASEGT. V shed 7 bases and J shed 5 bases, with 14 bases lying between them.

This clone appeared many times. The chain joins TRBV13 to TRBJ2-7; D uncertain. Germline values: CDR1 PRHDT, CDR2 FYEKMQ (reference sequence). This CDR3 region has 13 residues. The V gene lost 0 bases and the J gene lost 1 base, with 4 bases spanning the gap. CDR3 in amino acids: CASSLGRSYEQYF. The CDR3 bases are TGTGCCAGCAGCTTAGGCAGATCCTACGAGCAGTACTTC.

This clone was observed many times. This may come from a read error, since a much larger clone is one base off. The rearrangement joins TRBV9 to TRBJ1-5; tentatively, D is TRBD1 (6 bases). Germline V gene data show CDR1 as SGDLS and CDR2 as YYNGEE. The CDR3 is made up of 13 amino acids. V lost 3 bases to trimming and J lost 9 bases, with 13 bases between them. CDR3 loop: CASSADSLLPQHF. As DNA, the CDR3 is TGTGCCAGCAGCGCGGACAGTCTCCTGCCCCAGCATTTT.

This clone was recorded many times. The V gene is TRBV11-2, the J gene TRBJ2-1, with TRBD2 matching 9 bases. The CDR3 is 18 amino acids. J gave up 9 bases and V 10 bases, and 25 bases lay outside the gene matches. The germline V gene encodes CDR1 SGHAT and CDR2 FQNNGV. As DNA, the CDR3 is TGTGCCAAAGGGAGGCGGACTAGCGAGGCGACGATACAATGTGAGCAGTTCTTC. It encodes CAKGRRTSEATIQCEQFF.

This clone was counted ten times or more. This sequence joins TRBV13 and TRBJ2-2; TRBD2 matches 15 bases. Germline V gives CDR1 PRHDT, CDR2 FYEKMQ (reference sequence). This CDR3 contains 17 residues. Trimming at V came to 5 bases and at J to 3 bases, leaving 4 bases not matched to a gene. The CDR3 spells CASSGGTSGRHTGELFF. The DNA for the CDR3 is TGTGCCAGCAGCGGTGGGACTAGCGGGAGGCACACCGGGGAGCTGTTTTTT.

The V and J genes are TRBV5-1 and TRBJ1-5; D unresolved. The ends were cut back, 1 base at V and 5 bases at J, with 13 bases in the middle. The CDR3 runs to 15 residues. The V gene's germline CDR1 is SGHRS and CDR2 YFSETQ. The CDR3: CASSLRTVGDQPQHF. For the CDR3, the DNA is TGCGCCAGCAGCTTGCGTACAGTGGGCGATCAGCCCCAGCATTTT.

This clone was seen repeatedly, ten times or more. J is TRBJ1-1 and V is TRBV5-1; the D gene is possibly TRBD1 (6 bases). V was cut by 4 bases and J by 7 bases, with 11 bases left in between. Per the germline V gene, CDR1 is SGHRS and CDR2 is YFSETQ. The CDR3 has 12 residues. The chain's CDR3 is CASSQSTGEAFF. The CDR3, as DNA: TGCGCCAGCAGCCAATCGACAGGTGAAGCTTTCTTT.

This clone was recorded at least ten times. The rearrangement links TRBV24-1 to TRBJ1-6; D ambiguous. CDR3 length equals 13 residues. The V end lost 4 bases, the J end lost 8 bases, and 8 bases lay between the germline ends. From germline, CDR1 is KGHDR and CDR2 SFDVKD. CDR3 region: CATSESGDSPLHF. The DNA of the CDR3 is TGTGCCACCAGTGAGTCAGGAGATTCACCCCTCCACTTT.

This clone showed up many times. This chain uses TRBV10-2 with TRBJ1-1; D uncertain. Trimming left V 4 bases short and J 4 bases short, with 4 bases between. The germline V gene has CDR1 WSHSY and CDR2 SAAADI. The CDR3 length is 11 residues. The CDR3 bases are TGCGCCAGCAGTGTTAGCACTGAAGCTTTCTTT. This translates into CASSVSTEAFF.

This clone was recorded at least ten times. The chain uses TRBV19 and TRBJ1-1, with D possibly being TRBD1 (6 bases). Trimming took 4 bases from V and 8 from J, leaving 14 bases between them. The CDR3 runs 13 residues. From germline, CDR1 is LNHDA and CDR2 SQIVND (reference sequence). The CDR3 here is CASSTEGGFEAFF. The CDR3 bases are TGTGCCAGTAGTACCGAAGGGGGTTTCGAAGCTTTCTTT.

The chain joins TRBV6-1 to TRBJ1-5; D not resolved. The CDR3 is 15 amino acids. V shed 1 base and J shed 4 bases, with 11 bases lying between them. Germline values: CDR1 MNHNS, CDR2 SASEGT. Written as DNA, the CDR3 is TGTGCCAGCAGTGAAGTTGGAACAGTTAATCAGCCCCAGCATTTT. This translates into CASSEVGTVNQPQHF.

This clone is labeled medium-sized. The J gene is TRBJ1-3, the V gene TRBV6-6; TRBD1 is a possible D gene (6 bases). Germline assignment: CDR1 MNHNY and CDR2 SVGAGI (reference sequence). Deletions cut 0 bases from V and 3 bases from J, with 9 bases between. The CDR3 runs 15 residues. CDR3 amino acids: CASSYSPGVGNTIYF. DNA for the CDR3: TGTGCCAGCAGTTACTCACCAGGGGTTGGAAACACCATATATTTT.

This clone has at least ten counts. The CDR3 nucleotides are TGTGCCAGCAGGAATACAGGGGGCGGCTATGGCTACACCTTC. Translating gives CASRNTGGGYGYTF. The chain has TRBV27 and TRBJ1-2, with TRBD1 matching over 9 bases. The CDR3 covers 14 residues. Germline V gives CDR1 MNHEY, CDR2 SMNVEV (reference sequence). The ends lost 6 bases at V and 4 bases at J; junction bases unmatched: 6.

This clone has a count of ten or more. The rearrangement links TRBV19 to TRBJ2-1; a weak D match, TRBD1 (5 bases). Trimming took 0 bases from V and 3 from J, leaving 12 bases between them. Germline CDR1 LNHDA, CDR2 SQIVND (reference sequence). CDR3 length equals 16 residues. The CDR3 is CASSIEGARGYNEQFF. The CDR3, as DNA: TGTGCCAGTAGTATAGAAGGGGCTAGGGGCTACAATGAGCAGTTCTTC.

This clone has ten or more counts. The chain is built from TRBV30 and TRBJ1-2, with TRBD1 matching 9 bases. In germline, CDR1 is GTSNPN, CDR2 SVGIG (reference sequence). The CDR3 is made up of 13 amino acids. V lost 3 bases, J lost 8 bases, and 7 bases stayed unmatched. The CDR3 spells CAWRTGTGKGYTF. The CDR3 DNA is TGTGCCTGGAGGACGGGGACAGGGAAAGGCTACACCTTC.

This clone was observed many times. The chain employs TRBV14 and TRBJ2-7; the match to TRBD2 covers 14 bases. CDR1 and CDR2 from the germline V gene are SGHDN and FVKESK. The CDR3 extends over 18 amino acids. V was clipped by 4 bases and J by 3 bases; unmatched bases: 11. CDR3 coding DNA: TGTGCCAGCAGCCTAGGACTAGCGGGAGGAACCAACTACTACGAGCAGTACTTC. Translated: CASSLGLAGGTNYYEQYF.

This clone was seen ten or more times. The chain combines TRBV5-6 with TRBJ2-1; D tentatively reads TRBD1 or TRBD2 (5 bases each). Germline CDR1 and CDR2: SGHDT and YYEEEE. The CDR3 is 15 residues long. The V and J ends lost 2 bases and 3 bases respectively, with 12 bases between them. The CDR3 nucleotides read TGTGCCAGCAGCTTAGGACTGCAGGGCTACAATGAGCAGTTCTTC. This codes for CASSLGLQGYNEQFF.

This chain's CDR3 is CASSGGAREDTQYF. The CDR3 DNA follows: TGTGCCAGCAGTGGGGGCGCAAGGGAAGATACGCAGTATTTT. The V gene is TRBV2, the J gene TRBJ2-3; TRBD1 might be the D (5 bases). Deletions cut 4 bases from V and 5 bases from J, with 13 bases between. Germline V gene data show CDR1 as SNHLY and CDR2 as FYNNEI. The length of the CDR3 is 14 residues.

The table lists this clone with many counts. The CDR3 DNA follows: TGTGCCAACTCCCCGGGACAGGGCCGTGGCTACACCTTC. It is translated as CANSPGQGRGYTF. The chain links TRBV2 to TRBJ1-2; 9 bases align to TRBD1. V gave up 10 bases and J gave up 7 bases; unmatched junction bases: 10. CDR1 is SNHLY, CDR2 FYNNEI, per germline. This CDR3 has 13 amino acids.

The CDR3 protein is CASSFSGITDTQYF. For the CDR3, the DNA is TGCGCCAGCAGCTTTAGCGGGATCACAGATACGCAGTATTTT. This chain connects TRBV5-1 to TRBJ2-3, with 8 nucleotides matching TRBD2. The CDR3 has 14 amino acids. Germline trimming cut 2 bases from V and 2 bases from J; bases unmatched to any gene: 1. Germline-derived CDR1 and CDR2 are SGHRS and YFSETQ.

This clone was detected only a few times. Other DNA sequences in this sample translate to the same CDR3. The V gene is TRBV10-2, the J gene TRBJ1-4; TRBD1 agrees at 8 bases. V shed 7 bases and J 8 bases; nucleotides not matched to a gene: 9. This CDR3 comprises 14 residues. Germline V CDR1 and CDR2: WSHSY, SAAADI. For the CDR3, the DNA is TGCGCCAGCACATGGACAGGGAGTCTCGAAAAACTGTTTTTT. Its protein product is CASTWTGSLEKLFF.

The J gene is TRBJ1-1, the V gene TRBV7-3; possible D gene TRBD1, 6 bases. Germline CDR1 SGHTA, CDR2 FQGTGA. The CDR3 is 14 residues long. V lost 2 bases, J lost 9 bases, and 16 bases lay in between. CDR3 coding DNA: TGTGCCAGCAGCTTACACCCGGACGGGGGGCAAGCTTTCTTT. It encodes CASSLHPDGGQAFF.

This clone occurred a few times. This chain connects TRBV12-3 or TRBV12-4 to TRBJ1-5, with a weak D call TRBD1 (5 bases). The CDR3 sequence is 17 residues long. V lost 1 base, J lost 0 bases, and 13 bases lay in between. In DNA, the CDR3 is TGTGCCAGCAGTTTAGAGGGGCTCGTATTTAGCAATCAGCCCCAGCATTTT. The encoded protein is CASSLEGLVFSNQPQHF.

This clone was found many times. The CDR3 here is CASSESTSYEQYF. The CDR3 DNA reads as TGCGCCAGCAGTGAGTCGACTAGCTACGAGCAGTACTTC. V is TRBV10-1 and J is TRBJ2-7; D is perhaps TRBD2 (6 bases). The CDR3 consists of 13 residues. Germline loops: CDR1 WNHNN, CDR2 SYGVQD (reference sequence). V lost 0 bases and J 3 bases, leaving 6 bases between the germline ends.